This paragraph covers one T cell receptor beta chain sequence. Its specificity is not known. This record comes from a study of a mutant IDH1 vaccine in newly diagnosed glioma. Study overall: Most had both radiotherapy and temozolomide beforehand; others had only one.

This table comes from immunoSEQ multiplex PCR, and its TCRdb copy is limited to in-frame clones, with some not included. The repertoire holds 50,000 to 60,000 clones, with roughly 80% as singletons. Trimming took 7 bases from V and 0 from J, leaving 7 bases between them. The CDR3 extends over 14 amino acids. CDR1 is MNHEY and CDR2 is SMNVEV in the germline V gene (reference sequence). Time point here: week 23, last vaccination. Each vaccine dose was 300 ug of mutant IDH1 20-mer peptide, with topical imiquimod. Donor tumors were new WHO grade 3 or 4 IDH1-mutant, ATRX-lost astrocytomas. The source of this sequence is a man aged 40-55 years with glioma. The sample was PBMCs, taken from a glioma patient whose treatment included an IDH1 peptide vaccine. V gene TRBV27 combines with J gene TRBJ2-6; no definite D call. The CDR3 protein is CASKMPSGANVLTF. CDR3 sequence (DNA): TGTGCCAGCAAGATGCCCTCTGGGGCCAACGTCCTGACTTTC.